The TCR beta chain described here comes from a study of T cells after yellow fever vaccination. Findings and limits, study-wide: Re-detected after boosting: most primary clones, 96% of CD4 and about 90% of CD8.

Template switching by 5'RACE produced TCR cDNA, adding a universal primer site and UMIs. TCRdb reprocessed the 5' RACE reads via MiXCR and lists one record per CDR3 protein. This table holds a few hundred thousand distinct CDR3 sequences, roughly 17% found once. V lost 3 bases and J lost 4, with 7 bases in between. The CDR3 has 13 residues. Per the germline V gene, CDR1 is MGHRA and CDR2 is YSYEKL. Worth noting for this clonotype: No antigen is known for it.

The sequencing here drew on PBMCs, taken 5 to 6 days after the first yellow fever vaccination. The chain combines TRBV4-1 with TRBJ1-5; D is unresolved. This clonotype originated in a man younger than 35 who received the YFV17D yellow fever vaccine. CDR3 loop: CASSQQVNQPQHF. The DNA of the CDR3 is TGCGCCAGCAGCCAGCAGGTGAATCAGCCCCAGCATTTT.